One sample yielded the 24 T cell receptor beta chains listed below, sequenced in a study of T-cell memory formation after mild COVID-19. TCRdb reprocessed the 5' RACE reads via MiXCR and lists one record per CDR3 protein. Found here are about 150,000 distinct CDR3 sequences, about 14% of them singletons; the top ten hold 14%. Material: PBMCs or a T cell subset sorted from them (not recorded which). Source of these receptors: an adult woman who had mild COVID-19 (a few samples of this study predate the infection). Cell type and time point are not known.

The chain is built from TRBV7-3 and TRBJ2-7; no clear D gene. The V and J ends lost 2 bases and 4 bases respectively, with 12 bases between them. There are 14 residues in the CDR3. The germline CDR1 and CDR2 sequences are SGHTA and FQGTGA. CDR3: CASSLASDGYEQYF. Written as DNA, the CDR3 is TGTGCCAGCAGCTTAGCATCGGACGGGTACGAGCAGTACTTC.

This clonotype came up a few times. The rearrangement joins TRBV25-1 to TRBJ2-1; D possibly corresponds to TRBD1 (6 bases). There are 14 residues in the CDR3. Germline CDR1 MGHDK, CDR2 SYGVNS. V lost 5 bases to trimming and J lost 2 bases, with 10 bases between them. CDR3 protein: CASSSGQTYNEQFF. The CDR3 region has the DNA TGTGCCAGCAGTTCAGGACAGACCTACAATGAGCAGTTCTTC.

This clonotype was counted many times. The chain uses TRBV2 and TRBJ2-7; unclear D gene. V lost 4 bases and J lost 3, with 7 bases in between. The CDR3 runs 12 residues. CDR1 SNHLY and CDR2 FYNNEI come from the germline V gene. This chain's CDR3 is CASSAGYYEQYF. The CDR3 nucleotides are TGTGCCAGCAGTGCTGGGTACTACGAGCAGTACTTC. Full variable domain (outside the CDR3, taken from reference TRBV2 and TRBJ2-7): EPEVTQTPSHQVTQMGQEVILRCVPISNHLYFYWYRQILGQKVEFLVSFYNNEISEKSEIFDDQFSVERPDGSNFTLKIRSTKLEDSAMYFCASSAGYYEQYFGPGTRLTVT.

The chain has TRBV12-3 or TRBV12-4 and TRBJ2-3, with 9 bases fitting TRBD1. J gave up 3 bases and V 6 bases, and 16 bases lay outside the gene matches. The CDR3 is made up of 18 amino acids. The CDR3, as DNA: TGTGCCAGCAGCTATATCTTACAGGGGGCGACTGGAACAGATACGCAGTATTTT. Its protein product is CASSYILQGATGTDTQYF.

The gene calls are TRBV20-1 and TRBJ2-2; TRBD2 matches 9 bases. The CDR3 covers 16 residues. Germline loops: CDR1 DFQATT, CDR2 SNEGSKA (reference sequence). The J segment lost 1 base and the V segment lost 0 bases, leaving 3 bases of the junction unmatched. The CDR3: CSARDSGGRNTGELFF. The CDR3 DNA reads TGCAGTGCTAGAGATAGCGGGGGTCGGAACACCGGGGAGCTGTTTTTT.

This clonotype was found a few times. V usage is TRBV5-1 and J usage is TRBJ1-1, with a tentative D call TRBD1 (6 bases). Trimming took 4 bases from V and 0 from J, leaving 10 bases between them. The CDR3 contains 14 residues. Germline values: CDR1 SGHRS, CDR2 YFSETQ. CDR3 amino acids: CASSTGHMNTEAFF. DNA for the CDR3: TGCGCCAGCAGCACGGGACATATGAACACTGAAGCTTTCTTT.

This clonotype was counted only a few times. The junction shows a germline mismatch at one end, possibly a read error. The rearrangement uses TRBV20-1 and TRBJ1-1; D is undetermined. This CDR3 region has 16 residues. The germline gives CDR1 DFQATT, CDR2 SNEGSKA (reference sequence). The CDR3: CSAPLLGLGPGAMTSF. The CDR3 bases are TGCAGTGCCCCGTTACTGGGATTGGGCCCGGGCGCCATGACCTCATTT.

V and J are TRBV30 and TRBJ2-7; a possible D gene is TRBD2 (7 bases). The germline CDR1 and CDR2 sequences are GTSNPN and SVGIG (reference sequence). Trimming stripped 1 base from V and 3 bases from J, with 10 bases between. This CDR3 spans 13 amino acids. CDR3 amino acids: CAWSAGGYYEQYF. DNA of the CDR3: TGTGCCTGGAGTGCGGGGGGCTACTACGAGCAGTACTTC.

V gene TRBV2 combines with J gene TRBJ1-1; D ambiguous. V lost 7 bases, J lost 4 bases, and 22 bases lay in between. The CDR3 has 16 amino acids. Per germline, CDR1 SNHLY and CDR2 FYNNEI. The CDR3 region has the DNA TGTGCCAGCACTAAGGGTCACCCCGTTAAGGGCACTGAAGCTTTCTTT. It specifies CASTKGHPVKGTEAFF.

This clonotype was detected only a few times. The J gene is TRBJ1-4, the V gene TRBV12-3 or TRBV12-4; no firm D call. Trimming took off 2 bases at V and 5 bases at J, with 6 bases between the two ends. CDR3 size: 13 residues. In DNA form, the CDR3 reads TGTGCCAGCAGTTTATCGAGGAATGAAAAACTGTTTTTT. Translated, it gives CASSLSRNEKLFF.

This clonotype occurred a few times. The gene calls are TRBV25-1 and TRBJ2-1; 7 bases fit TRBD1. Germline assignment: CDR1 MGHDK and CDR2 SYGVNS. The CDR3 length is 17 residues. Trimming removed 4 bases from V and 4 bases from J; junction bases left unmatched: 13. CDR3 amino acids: CASSGPDRALPYNEQFF. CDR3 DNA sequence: TGTGCCAGCAGTGGCCCCGACAGGGCCCTACCATACAATGAGCAGTTCTTC.

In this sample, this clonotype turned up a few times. As DNA, the CDR3 is TGCAGTGCTAGAGGGCCGGGCCAGGGGGTGAACACTGAAGCTTTCTTT. This sequence encodes CSARGPGQGVNTEAFF. This chain uses TRBV20-1 with TRBJ1-1; TRBD1 agrees at 7 bases. The CDR3 contains 16 residues. J lost 0 bases, V lost 1 base, and 8 bases had no gene match. The germline V gene encodes CDR1 DFQATT and CDR2 SNEGSKA (reference sequence).

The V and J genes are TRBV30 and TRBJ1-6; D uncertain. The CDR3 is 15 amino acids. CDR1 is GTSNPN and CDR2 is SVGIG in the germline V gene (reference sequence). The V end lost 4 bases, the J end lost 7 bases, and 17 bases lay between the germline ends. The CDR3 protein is CAWIPPARGNSPLHF. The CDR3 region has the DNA TGTGCCTGGATCCCCCCGGCCAGAGGGAATTCACCCCTCCACTTT. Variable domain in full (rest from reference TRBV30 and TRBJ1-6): SQTIHQWPATLVQPVGSPLSLECTVEGTSNPNLYWYRQAAGRGLQLLFYSVGIGQISSEVPQNLSASRPQDRQFILSSKKLLLSDSGFYLCAWIPPARGNSPLHFGNGTRLTVT.

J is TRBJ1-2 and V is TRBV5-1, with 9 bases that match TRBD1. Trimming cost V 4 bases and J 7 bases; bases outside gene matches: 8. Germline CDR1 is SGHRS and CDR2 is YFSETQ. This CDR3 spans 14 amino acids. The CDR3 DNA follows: TGCGCCAGCAGCAGGGACAGGGAAGCGGGTGGCTACACCTTC. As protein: CASSRDREAGGYTF. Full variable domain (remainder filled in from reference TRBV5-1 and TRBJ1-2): KAGVTQTPRYLIKTRGQQVTLSCSPISGHRSVSWYQQTPGQGLQFLFEYFSETQRNKGNFPGRFSGRQFSNSRSEMNVSTLELGDSALYLCASSRDREAGGYTFGSGTRLTVV.

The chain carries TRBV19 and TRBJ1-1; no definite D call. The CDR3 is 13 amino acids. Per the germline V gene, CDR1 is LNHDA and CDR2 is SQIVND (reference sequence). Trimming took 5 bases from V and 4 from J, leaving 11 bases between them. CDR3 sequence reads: CASSGIYVTEAFF. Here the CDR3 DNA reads TGTGCCAGTAGTGGGATCTATGTCACTGAAGCTTTCTTT.

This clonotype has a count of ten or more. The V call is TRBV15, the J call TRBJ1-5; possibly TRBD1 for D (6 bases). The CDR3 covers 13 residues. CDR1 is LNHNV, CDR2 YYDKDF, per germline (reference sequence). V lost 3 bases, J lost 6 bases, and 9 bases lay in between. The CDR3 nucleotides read TGTGCCACCAGCAGCGGGGGGGCTCAGCCCCAGCATTTT. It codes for CATSSGGAQPQHF.

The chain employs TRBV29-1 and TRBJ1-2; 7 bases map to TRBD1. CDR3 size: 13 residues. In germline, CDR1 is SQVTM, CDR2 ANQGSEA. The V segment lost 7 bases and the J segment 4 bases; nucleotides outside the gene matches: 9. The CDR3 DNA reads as TGCAGCGCTAGGACAGGCCTACTCTATGGCTACACCTTC. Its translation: CSARTGLLYGYTF. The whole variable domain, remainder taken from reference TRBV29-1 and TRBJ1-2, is SAVISQKPSRDICQRGTSLTIQCQVDSQVTMMFWYRQQPGQSLTLIATANQGSEATYESGFVIDKFPISRPNLTFSTLTVSNMSPEDSSIYLCSARTGLLYGYTFGSGTRLTVV.

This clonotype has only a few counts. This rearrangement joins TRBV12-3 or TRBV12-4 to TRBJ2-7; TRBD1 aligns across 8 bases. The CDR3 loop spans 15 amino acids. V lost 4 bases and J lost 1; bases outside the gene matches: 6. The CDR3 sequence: CASSSNRQGSYEQYF. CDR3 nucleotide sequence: TGTGCCAGCAGTTCCAACAGACAGGGGTCCTACGAGCAGTACTTC.

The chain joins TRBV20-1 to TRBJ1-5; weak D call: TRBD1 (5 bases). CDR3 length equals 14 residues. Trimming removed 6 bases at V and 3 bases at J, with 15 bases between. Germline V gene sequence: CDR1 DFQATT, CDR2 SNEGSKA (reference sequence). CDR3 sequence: CSAAGGNTNQPQHF. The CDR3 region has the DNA TGCAGTGCCGCGGGGGGTAATACCAATCAGCCCCAGCATTTT.

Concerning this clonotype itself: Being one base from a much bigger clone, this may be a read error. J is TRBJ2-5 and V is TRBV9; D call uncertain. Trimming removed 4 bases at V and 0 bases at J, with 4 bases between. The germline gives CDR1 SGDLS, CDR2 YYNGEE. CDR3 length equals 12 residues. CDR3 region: CASSSYQETQYF. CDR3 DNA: TGTGCCAGCAGCTCGTACCAAGAGACCCAGTACTTC.

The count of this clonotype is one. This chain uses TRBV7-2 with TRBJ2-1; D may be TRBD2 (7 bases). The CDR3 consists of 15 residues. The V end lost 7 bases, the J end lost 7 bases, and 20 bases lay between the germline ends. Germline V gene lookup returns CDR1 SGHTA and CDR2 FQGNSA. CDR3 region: CASTLRGGGRNEQFF. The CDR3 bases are TGTGCCAGCACCCTTAGGGGGGGGGGGAGGAATGAGCAGTTCTTC.

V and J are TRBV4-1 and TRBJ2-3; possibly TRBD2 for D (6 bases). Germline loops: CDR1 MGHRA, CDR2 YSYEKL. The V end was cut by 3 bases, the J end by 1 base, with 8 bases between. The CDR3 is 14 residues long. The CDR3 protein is CASSQWGGTDTQYF. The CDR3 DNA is TGCGCCAGCAGCCAGTGGGGGGGCACAGATACGCAGTATTTT.

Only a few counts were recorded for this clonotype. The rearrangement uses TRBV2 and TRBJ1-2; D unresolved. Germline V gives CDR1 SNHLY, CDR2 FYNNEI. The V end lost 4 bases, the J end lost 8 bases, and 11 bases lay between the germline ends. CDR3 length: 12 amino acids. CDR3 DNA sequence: TGTGCCAGCAGTGCTCGGCCGTTGGGCTACACCTTC. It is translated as CASSARPLGYTF.

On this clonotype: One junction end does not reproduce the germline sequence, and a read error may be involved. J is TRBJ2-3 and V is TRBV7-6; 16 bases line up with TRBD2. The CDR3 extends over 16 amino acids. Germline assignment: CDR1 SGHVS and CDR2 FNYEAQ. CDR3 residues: CASSPGLAGGTDTKYF. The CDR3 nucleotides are TGTGCCAGCAGCCCGGGACTAGCGGGGGGGACAGATACGAAGTATTTT. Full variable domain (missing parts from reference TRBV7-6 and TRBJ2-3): GAGVSQSPRYKVTKRGQDVALRCDPISGHVSLYWYRQALGQGPEFLTYFNYEAQQDKSGLPNDRFSAERPEGSISTLTIQRTEQRDSAMYRCASSPGLAGGTDTKYFGPGTRLTVL.